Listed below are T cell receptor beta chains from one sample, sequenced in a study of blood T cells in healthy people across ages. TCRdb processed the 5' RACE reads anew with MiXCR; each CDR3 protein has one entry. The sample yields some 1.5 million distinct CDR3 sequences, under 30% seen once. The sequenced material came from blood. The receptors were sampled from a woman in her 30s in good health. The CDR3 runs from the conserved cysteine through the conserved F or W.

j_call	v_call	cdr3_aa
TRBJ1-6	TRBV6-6	CASSYSNGQGAEPLHF
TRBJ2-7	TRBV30	CASAGDNSYEQYF
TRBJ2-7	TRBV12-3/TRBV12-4	CASRWNGGVYEQYF
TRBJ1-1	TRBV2	CASSVGRLTEAFF
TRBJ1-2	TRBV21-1	CASSNCTGSGYGYTF
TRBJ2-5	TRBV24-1	CATSEGGVGETQYF
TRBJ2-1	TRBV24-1	CATAQGNEQFF
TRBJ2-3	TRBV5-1	CASSLVREVTDTQYF
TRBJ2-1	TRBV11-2	CASSSRGVVSYNEQFF
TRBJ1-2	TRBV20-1	CSARSGGDGGYTF
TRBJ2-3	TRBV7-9	CASSARDSVDTQYF
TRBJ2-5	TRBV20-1	CSVTDRGLSFSYNEQYF
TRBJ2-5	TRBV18	CASSPNLGQQETQYF
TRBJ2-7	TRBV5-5	CASSSRPRTGAGYEQYF
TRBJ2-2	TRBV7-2	CASSPGTSSTGELFF
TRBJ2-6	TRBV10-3	CAMSLRDSMSSGANVLTF
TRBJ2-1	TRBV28	CASMGLVGGSYNEQFF
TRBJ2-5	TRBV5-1	CASSLEGKKETQYF
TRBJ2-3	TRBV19	CASQSAGPGTDTQYF
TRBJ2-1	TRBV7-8	CASSPGSGLLYNEQFF
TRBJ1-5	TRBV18	CASPDRGFGNQPQHF
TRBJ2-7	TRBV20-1	CSAKGPNYEQYF
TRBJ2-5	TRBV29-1	CSVAVGQETQYF
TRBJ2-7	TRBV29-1	CSGRDGITYEQYF
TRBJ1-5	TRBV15	CATSRTGTINQPQHF
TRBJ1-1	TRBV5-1	CASSLTKDTEAFF
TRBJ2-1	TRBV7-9	CASSNAQTLEQFF
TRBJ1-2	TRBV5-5	CASSLDLQGGYYGYTF
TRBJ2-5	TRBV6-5	CASSFRQFQETQYF
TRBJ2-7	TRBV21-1	CASSKVPGFWEQYF
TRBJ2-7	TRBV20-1	CSARELFGSGTFYEQYF
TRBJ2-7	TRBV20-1	CSVSTSADYEQYF
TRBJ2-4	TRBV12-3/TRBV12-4	CASTREGTIQYF
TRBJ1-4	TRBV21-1	CASSKRRGPNNEKLFF
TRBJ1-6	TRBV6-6	CASSYSPAQPLHF
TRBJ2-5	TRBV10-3	CAISESWSASGGEETQYF
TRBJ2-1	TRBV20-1	CSARKAGTPSGEQFF
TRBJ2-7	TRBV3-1	CASSLFSDGTYEQYF
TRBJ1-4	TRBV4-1	CASSQDSGGAGGEKLFF
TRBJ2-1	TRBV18	CASSAGTSTEQFF
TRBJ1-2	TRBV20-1	CSVPGQGRFYGYTF
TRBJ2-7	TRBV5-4	CASGGGGNEQYF
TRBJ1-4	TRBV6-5	CASSYNREKLFF
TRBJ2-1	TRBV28	CAGRANIGEQFF
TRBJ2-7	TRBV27	CASSLVGSRPAYEQYF
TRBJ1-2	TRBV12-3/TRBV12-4	CASSPLSLQGSRRGYTF
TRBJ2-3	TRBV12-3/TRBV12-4	CASSPVSGQASTDTQYF
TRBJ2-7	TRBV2	CASSYGTSYGQYF
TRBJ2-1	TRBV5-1	CASSSGQFQDEQFF
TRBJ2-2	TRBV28	CASSLGGLELFF
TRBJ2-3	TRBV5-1	CASSRVESTDTQYF
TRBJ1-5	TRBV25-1	CARSERWGYQPQHF
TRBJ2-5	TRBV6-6	CASSKSRQGQETQYF